A selection of T cell receptor beta chains follows, all from one sample in a study of tumor-infiltrating lymphocytes in localized non-small cell lung cancer. Sequencing used immunoSEQ multiplex PCR; TCRdb keeps in-frame clones, though not all of them. Found here are about 2,700 clones, roughly two thirds of them singletons; the top ten hold 9% to 10%. The sample comprised uninvolved lung tissue not adjacent to the tumor. These TCRs come from a human donor with non-small cell lung cancer. The CDR3 runs from the conserved cysteine through the conserved F or W. The D gene is left open where the match is weak. Some rows mark clone size as missing; the rest say once, few, many or name a class of expanded clone.

abundance: few; v_gene: TRBV30; j_gene: TRBJ2-7; d_gene: TRBD1; CDR3aa: CAWSLTTGQAQYF; CDR3nt: TGTGCCTGGAGTCTCACAACGGGACAGGCGCAGTACTTC
abundance: .; v_gene: TRBV20-1; j_gene: TRBJ2-7; d_gene: .; CDR3aa: CSGIKNYEQYF; CDR3nt: TGCAGTGGTATAAAGAACTACGAGCAGTACTTC
abundance: .; v_gene: TRBV28; j_gene: TRBJ1-1; d_gene: .; CDR3aa: CASSYPGTRGNTEAFF; CDR3nt: TGTGCCAGCAGTTACCCCGGGACACGAGGGAACACTGAAGCTTTCTTT
abundance: .; v_gene: TRBV5-1; j_gene: TRBJ2-7; d_gene: .; CDR3aa: CASSLAGTIAYEQYF; CDR3nt: TGCGCCAGCAGCTTGGCCGGGACCATCGCCTACGAGCAGTACTTC
abundance: .; v_gene: TRBV5-1; j_gene: TRBJ2-2; d_gene: TRBD1; CDR3aa: CASSEDRGNTGELFF; CDR3nt: TGCGCCAGCAGCGAGGACAGGGGGAACACCGGGGAGCTGTTTTTT
abundance: .; v_gene: TRBV30; j_gene: TRBJ2-5; d_gene: .; CDR3aa: CAAREGEVVRETQYF; CDR3nt: TGTGCCGCCCGAGAGGGGGAGGTGGTTCGGGAGACCCAGTACTTC
abundance: few; v_gene: TRBV4-2; j_gene: TRBJ2-1; d_gene: TRBD2; CDR3aa: CASSQSGTSGSDEQFF; CDR3nt: TGTGCCAGCAGCCAATCCGGGACTAGCGGGAGTGATGAGCAGTTCTTC
abundance: .; v_gene: TRBV7-2; j_gene: TRBJ2-1; d_gene: TRBD2; CDR3aa: CASSSPGLAGGHEQFF; CDR3nt: TGTGCCAGCAGCTCGCCGGGACTAGCGGGGGGGCATGAGCAGTTCTTC
abundance: .; v_gene: TRBV9; j_gene: TRBJ2-1; d_gene: TRBD2; CDR3aa: CASSPTGLAASGGNEQFF; CDR3nt: TGTGCCAGCAGCCCCACTGGACTAGCGGCTTCAGGGGGGAATGAGCAGTTCTTC